This TCR beta chain came from a study of persistence of HIV-infected CD4 T cells. This clone was counted only a few times. Its antigen is undetermined. This was the immunoSEQ version 4 assay in survey mode. Profiled with immunoSEQ multiplex PCR; TCRdb holds only in-frame clones, not every one. Among roughly 45,000 clones listed, around 90% were seen once. This CDR3 comprises 10 residues. Germline loops: CDR1 MNHEY, CDR2 SVGAGI. Trimming stripped 7 bases from V and 4 bases from J, with 4 bases between. This nonspecific control used anti-CD3/anti-CD28 bead stimulation of CD4+ T cells. Sorting of responding CD4+ T cells relied on upregulated CD40 ligand together with CD69.

Source: CD4+ T cells sorted from PBMCs after 18-hour stimulation, taken from a patient who received antiretroviral therapy. This TCR derives from an adult man with HIV who was CMV-seropositive. The chain uses TRBV6-5 and TRBJ1-1; D is unresolved. CDR3 in DNA: TGTGCCAGCACCCGCACTGAAGCTTTCTTT. Amino acid sequence: CASTRTEAFF.